Sequencing of this T cell receptor (beta chain) was carried out in a study of CD8 T cells in ankylosing spondylitis. Using its own MiXCR run on the 5' RACE reads, TCRdb lists one record per CDR3 protein. Here the sample spans 200,000 or so distinct CDR3 sequences, 20% to 30% being singletons. As regards this clonotype: This could be a read error, since a much larger clone is one nucleotide away. The conserved closing phenylalanine or tryptophan is absent in this CDR3, likely reflecting a read error.

The CDR3 covers 13 residues. V lost 6 bases and J 5 bases, leaving 11 bases between the germline ends. The receptor was derived from a male donor with ankylosing spondylitis or in good health (not recorded which). Specimen: blood, either unsorted or a sorted T cell fraction (not recorded which). The chain uses TRBV12-3 or TRBV12-4 and TRBJ1-5, with a possible D match to TRBD1 (5 bases). CDR3 coding DNA: TGTGCCAGCAGCCCGGAGGGGTATCAGCCCCAGCATTCT. It encodes CASSPEGYQPQHS.